The TCR beta chain under discussion was sequenced for a study of blood T cell repertoires in COVID-19. Turning to the study itself: The origin of the acute and convalescent COVID-19 samples was the United States, Italy and Spain.

This clone was seen more than once but under ten times. The V and J ends lost 2 bases and 0 bases respectively, with 11 bases between them. Germline assignment: CDR1 SGHVT and CDR2 SQSDAQ. The CDR3 is 15 residues long. Assay: immunoSEQ multiplex PCR; the TCRdb copy retains only in-frame clones and omits some. The sample yields 100,000 to 150,000 clones, around 84% seen once. This clonotype was sampled from a woman of 80 years or more with acute or convalescent COVID-19. The sequencing input was peripheral blood. The gene calls are TRBV7-4 and TRBJ2-7; D might be TRBD2 (5 bases). For the CDR3, the DNA is TGTGCCAGCAGCTTACCTAGCCCAAGCTCCTACGAGCAGTACTTC. Protein product: CASSLPSPSSYEQYF.